Presented here are 21 T cell receptor beta chains from one specimen sequenced in a study of beta chain features in type 1 diabetes. Study-level findings and limits: Shortening that was moderate but significant affected the TCRB CDR3s of Type 1 diabetes patients in all four CD4+ subsets.

Expressed TCRB transcripts were sequenced after all isolated RNA was converted to cDNA. The assay was immunoSEQ multiplex PCR, and TCRdb's table has in-frame clones only and misses some. The table includes 200,000 to 250,000 clones, around 14% detected once. For these TCRs, the target antigens are not known. The material sequenced was naive CD4+ T cells from blood. These TCRs come from a man younger than 45 with type 1 diabetes.

This clone has a handful of counts. The chain uses TRBV4-2 and TRBJ2-5, with TRBD1 matching 11 bases. Trimming took 0 bases from V and 5 from J; bases not matched to a gene: 8. Germline V gives CDR1 LGHNA, CDR2 YNFKEQ. The CDR3 has 17 residues. In DNA form, the CDR3 reads TGTGCCAGCAGCCAAGAAGGGCGGACAGGGGGCGACGAGACCCAGTACTTC. Translating it yields CASSQEGRTGGDETQYF.

The chain couples TRBV2 to TRBJ1-5; D is uncertain. Trimming removed 6 bases at V and 7 bases at J, with 13 bases between. This CDR3 has 13 residues. Germline CDR1 and CDR2: SNHLY and FYNNEI. Written as DNA, the CDR3 is TGTGCCAGCAGCCCGGGTGTGTACCAGCCCCAGCATTTT. Translation: CASSPGVYQPQHF.

This clone was observed a handful of times. The chain joins TRBV6-1 to TRBJ2-1; 8 nucleotides align to TRBD1. J lost 0 bases, V lost 2 bases, and 0 bases had no gene match. CDR3 length: 15 amino acids. Germline V gene sequence: CDR1 MNHNS, CDR2 SASEGT. The CDR3 spells CASSEQGASYNEQFF. The CDR3 nucleotides read TGTGCCAGCAGTGAACAGGGGGCCTCCTACAATGAGCAGTTCTTC.

V gene TRBV18 combines with J gene TRBJ2-1, with TRBD2 matching over 11 bases. Per germline, CDR1 KGHSH and CDR2 LQKENI. Trimming cost V 0 bases and J 6 bases; bases outside gene matches: 4. This CDR3 region has 16 residues. CDR3 residues: CASSPPLAGGGNEQFF. The DNA for the CDR3 is TGTGCCAGCTCACCACCCTTAGCGGGAGGGGGCAATGAGCAGTTCTTC.

The chain has TRBV6-5 and TRBJ2-3; D ambiguous. V lost 2 bases and J 2 bases, leaving 5 bases between the germline ends. Germline-derived CDR1 and CDR2 are MNHEY and SVGAGI. The CDR3 runs 13 residues. Written as DNA, the CDR3 is TGTGCCAGCAGTTACCAGGCCACAGATACGCAGTATTTT. It codes for CASSYQATDTQYF.

In its sample, this clone was seen a few times. The chain joins TRBV18 to TRBJ2-7; D is unclear. V dropped 3 bases and J dropped 0 bases, with 6 bases sitting between them. In germline, CDR1 is KGHSH, CDR2 LQKENI. The length of the CDR3 is 13 residues. CDR3 in amino acids: CASSPWSSYEQYF. The CDR3 nucleotides are TGTGCCAGCTCACCTTGGAGCTCCTACGAGCAGTACTTC.

This clone has just a few counts. The rearrangement uses TRBV10-3 and TRBJ2-1; 11 nucleotides align to TRBD2. The V and J ends lost 0 bases and 6 bases, in that order; junction bases with no gene match: 13. Germline lookup yields CDR1 ENHRY and CDR2 SYGVKD. The CDR3 has 19 residues. The CDR3 nucleotides read TGTGCCATCAGTGAGTCCAGACTAGCGGGAAAGGCTCTACGCAATGAGCAGTTCTTC. Amino acids: CAISESRLAGKALRNEQFF.

V is TRBV4-1 and J is TRBJ2-4; 8 bases map to TRBD1. The CDR3 runs to 14 residues. Per germline, CDR1 MGHRA and CDR2 YSYEKL. Trimming at V came to 5 bases and at J to 6 bases, leaving 6 bases not matched to a gene. CDR3: CASSGQGRGNIQYF. CDR3 nucleotides: TGCGCCAGCAGCGGACAGGGTAGGGGAAACATTCAGTACTTC.

The chain employs TRBV29-1 and TRBJ1-2; D is uncertain. Germline loops: CDR1 SQVTM, CDR2 ANQGSEA. This CDR3 spans 14 amino acids. V lost 2 bases to trimming and J lost 4 bases, with 14 bases between them. This CDR3 reads CSVELASSGYGYTF. The CDR3 DNA follows: TGCAGCGTTGAATTGGCCTCGTCTGGCTATGGCTACACCTTC.

This clone has only a few counts. This rearrangement joins TRBV29-1 to TRBJ2-3; no reliable D call. This CDR3 is built from 12 residues. V lost 4 bases, J lost 2 bases, and 7 bases lay in between. Germline CDR1 and CDR2: SQVTM and ANQGSEA. The CDR3 spells CSVGQYTDTQYF. The CDR3, as DNA: TGCAGCGTTGGGCAGTACACAGATACGCAGTATTTT.

DNA of the CDR3: TGTGCCAGCAGCATGTCCCGCGGGGGGGACTATGGCTACACCTTC. Protein product: CASSMSRGGDYGYTF. The chain combines TRBV7-2 with TRBJ1-2, with a tentative D call TRBD1 (5 bases). Germline V gene data show CDR1 as SGHTA and CDR2 as FQGNSA. The V gene lost 5 bases and the J gene lost 3 bases, with 16 bases spanning the gap. The CDR3 covers 15 residues.

J is TRBJ2-1 and V is TRBV5-1; TRBD2 might be the D (6 bases). Per germline, CDR1 SGHRS and CDR2 YFSETQ. This CDR3 spans 14 amino acids. Trimming stripped 6 bases from V and 4 bases from J, with 14 bases between. The CDR3: CASTLSGDYNEQFF. Written as DNA, the CDR3 is TGCGCCAGCACCCTTAGCGGAGATTACAATGAGCAGTTCTTC. The full variable domain, completed using reference TRBV5-1 and TRBJ2-1, is KAGVTQTPRYLIKTRGQQVTLSCSPISGHRSVSWYQQTPGQGLQFLFEYFSETQRNKGNFPGRFSGRQFSNSRSEMNVSTLELGDSALYLCASTLSGDYNEQFFGPGTRLTVL.

The rearrangement links TRBV15 to TRBJ2-2, with TRBD1 identical over 12 bases. The CDR3 contains 18 residues. J was trimmed by 7 bases and V by 2 bases; bases with no gene match: 11. Germline V gene lookup returns CDR1 LNHNV and CDR2 YYDKDF (reference sequence). The CDR3 DNA sequence: TGTGCCACCAGCAGACCGGGACAGGGGGCGATTCTGGGCGGGGAGCTGTTTTTT. Encoded protein: CATSRPGQGAILGGELFF.

This clone was seen more than once but under ten times. The chain carries TRBV5-1 and TRBJ1-2; TRBD1 matches 7 bases. This CDR3 comprises 13 residues. J gave up 3 bases and V 4 bases, and 3 bases lay outside the gene matches. Germline CDR1 is SGHRS and CDR2 is YFSETQ. As DNA, the CDR3 is TGCGCCAGCAGCCCAGGACAGGACTATGGCTACACCTTC. Amino acids: CASSPGQDYGYTF.

This clone was seen more than once but under ten times. The chain carries TRBV4-1 and TRBJ2-7; 12 nucleotides line up with TRBD1. CDR3 length: 14 residues. V was clipped by 6 bases and J by 7 bases; unmatched bases: 7. Looked up from germline, CDR1 is MGHRA and CDR2 is YSYEKL. CDR3: CASSRGQGAREQYF. Written as DNA, the CDR3 is TGCGCCAGCAGTCGGGGACAGGGGGCAAGGGAGCAGTACTTC.

The chain recombines TRBV14 with TRBJ2-3; 12 bases map to TRBD2. V lost 5 bases, J lost 5 bases, and 8 bases stayed unmatched. The CDR3 runs to 16 residues. The germline gives CDR1 SGHDN, CDR2 FVKESK. The CDR3 protein is CASSSRLAGEEDTQYF. The CDR3 nucleotides read TGTGCCAGCAGCTCGCGACTAGCGGGAGAGGAAGATACGCAGTATTTT.

The rearrangement links TRBV30 to TRBJ2-3; D gene uncertain. The CDR3 consists of 10 residues. CDR1 and CDR2 (germline): GTSNPN, SVGIG (reference sequence). Trimming took 4 bases from V and 8 from J, leaving 7 bases between them. The CDR3 loop reads CAWTGFTQYF. The CDR3, as DNA: TGTGCCTGGACAGGTTTTACGCAGTATTTT.

This clone was counted only a few times. The chain is built from TRBV20-1 and TRBJ1-1, with D possibly TRBD1 on 5 matching bases. The V gene lost 7 bases and the J gene lost 11 bases, with 11 bases spanning the gap. CDR1 is DFQATT and CDR2 is SNEGSKA in the germline V gene (reference sequence). The CDR3 sequence is 9 residues long. CDR3 sequence: CSVTVGAFF. CDR3 sequence (DNA): TGCAGTGTGACAGTCGGGGCTTTCTTT.

V is TRBV7-9 and J is TRBJ1-2; tentatively, D is TRBD1 (5 bases). V was trimmed by 2 bases and J by 0 bases, leaving 7 bases between them. From germline, CDR1 is SEHNR and CDR2 FQNEAQ (reference sequence). The CDR3 runs to 14 residues. The CDR3 loop is CASSLTGTNYGYTF. DNA for the CDR3: TGTGCCAGCAGCTTAACAGGCACTAACTATGGCTACACCTTC.

This clone was picked up a small number of times. V gene TRBV11-2 combines with J gene TRBJ2-5; D perhaps matches TRBD2 (6 bases). The CDR3 covers 15 residues. Per the germline V gene, CDR1 is SGHAT and CDR2 is FQNNGV. The ends were cut back, 5 bases at V and 2 bases at J, with 15 bases in the middle. The CDR3 loop reads CASSPQSGGQETQYF. The DNA for the CDR3 is TGTGCCAGCAGCCCACAATCCGGGGGACAAGAGACCCAGTACTTC. The whole variable domain, filled in from reference TRBV11-2 and TRBJ2-5, reads EAGVAQSPRYKIIEKRQSVAFWCNPISGHATLYWYQQILGQGPKLLIQFQNNGVVDDSQLPKDRFSAERLKGVDSTLKIQPAKLEDSAVYLCASSPQSGGQETQYFGPGTRLLVL.

This clone has more than one count but fewer than ten. CDR3 residues: CSGWTSGRDEQFF. For the CDR3, the DNA is TGCAGCGGGTGGACTAGCGGGAGAGATGAGCAGTTCTTC. This chain joins TRBV29-1 and TRBJ2-1, with 13 bases identical to TRBD2. CDR1 and CDR2 from the germline V gene are SQVTM and ANQGSEA. The CDR3 covers 13 residues. Germline trimming cut 7 bases from V and 8 bases from J; bases unmatched to any gene: 5.